These T cell receptor beta chains were read from a single sample in a study of blood T cells in healthy people across ages. TCRdb recomputed calls from the 5' RACE reads with MiXCR, one row per CDR3 protein. This table has about 770,000 distinct CDR3 sequences, under 55% appearing once. Sequencing was carried out using blood. The origin of the receptors is a man between 60 and 75 years old in good health. Both conserved end residues are part of each CDR3. The D gene is left open where the match is weak. Some rows have no size entry. The others give once, few or many, or a class for an expanded clone.

j_gene | d_gene | v_gene | abundance | CDR3nt | CDR3aa
TRBJ2-7 | - | TRBV6-2/TRBV6-3 | - | TGTGCCAGCAGTTGCAGAGACTACGAGCAGTACTTC | CASSCRDYEQYF
TRBJ1-1 | TRBD1 | TRBV6-1 | - | TGTGCCAGCAGCTGGACAGGAGCTGAAGCTTTCTTT | CASSWTGAEAFF
TRBJ2-5 | - | TRBV7-8 | - | TGTGCCAGCAGCTTAGGTACAGCGACGGCGAAGACCCAGTACTTC | CASSLGTATAKTQYF
TRBJ2-6 | TRBD2 | TRBV7-9 | - | TGTGCCAGCAGCTCTGGACTAGCGGGGGGTTCAGGGGCCAACGTCCAGACTTTC | CASSSGLAGGSGANVQTF
TRBJ2-7 | - | TRBV14 | - | TGTGCCAGCAGCCAAGAAAAGGCGGGACGGGTCTCCTACAATGAGCAGTACTTC | CASSQEKAGRVSYNEQYF
TRBJ2-7 | - | TRBV6-2/TRBV6-3 | few | TGTGCCAGCAGTTACAGCCTTCTCTACGAGCAGTACTTC | CASSYSLLYEQYF
TRBJ2-7 | TRBD1 | TRBV27 | - | TGTGCCAGCTCCCCGGGACAGGGGGTCCACGAGCAGTACTTC | CASSPGQGVHEQYF
TRBJ2-7 | - | TRBV7-9 | - | TGTGCCAGCAGCTCCTCCCCCGAGCAGTACTTC | CASSSSPEQYF
TRBJ2-1 | - | TRBV9 | few | TGTGCCAGCAGCGTAGAGGGGGGTTCCTACAATGAGCAGTTCTTC | CASSVEGGSYNEQFF
TRBJ1-2 | TRBD1 | TRBV5-1 | - | TGCGCCAGCAGACCTTTCCCGGACAGGGCTAACTATGGCTACACCTTC | CASRPFPDRANYGYTF
TRBJ2-3 | - | TRBV5-1 | - | TGCGCCAGCAGCACGGGCCTCATGGGAGATACGCAGTATTTT | CASSTGLMGDTQYF
TRBJ2-7 | TRBD1 | TRBV20-1 | - | TGCAGTGCTAGCGGTTGGACAGGGCTCAGCCTCGAGCAGTACTTC | CSASGWTGLSLEQYF
TRBJ2-1 | TRBD2 | TRBV28 | - | TGTGCCAGCAGTGTACCTGTGGCGGGGGTCTACAATGAGCAGTTCTTC | CASSVPVAGVYNEQFF
TRBJ2-7 | - | TRBV5-1 | - | TGCGCCAGCAGCCCCGGACGGGTCTCCTACGAGCAGTACTTC | CASSPGRVSYEQYF
TRBJ2-5 | TRBD2 | TRBV4-1 | - | TGCGCCAGCAGCCAAGATCTCCAGCGGGGGCTAGAGACCCAGTACTTC | CASSQDLQRGLETQYF
TRBJ1-2 | TRBD1 | TRBV7-9 | - | TGTGCCAGCAGCGGAATAACAGGGGAAAACTATGGCTACACCTTC | CASSGITGENYGYTF
TRBJ1-6 | - | TRBV4-3 | - | TGCGCCAGCGGCTTGGACGTTCTAAATTCACCCCTCCACTTT | CASGLDVLNSPLHF
TRBJ1-2 | - | TRBV27 | - | TGTGCCAGCAGTCCCAACTCGAGCAGATCCAACAGGGGCTACACCTTC | CASSPNSSRSNRGYTF
TRBJ2-5 | - | TRBV20-1 | few | TGCAGTGCTAGAGCCAGACCGGAGACCCAGTACTTC | CSARARPETQYF
TRBJ1-1 | - | TRBV20-1 | - | TGCAGTGCTAGAGATCTGGGACTCACGGACACTGAAGCTTTCTTT | CSARDLGLTDTEAFF
TRBJ2-1 | TRBD2 | TRBV4-3 | few | TGCGCCAGCAGCCAAGATAGGGCTAGCGGGGGAAATGAGCAGTTCTTC | CASSQDRASGGNEQFF
TRBJ2-5 | - | TRBV2 | - | TGTGCCAGCATCCAGGACATCGTCTCCTACAATGAGCAGTACTTC | CASIQDIVSYNEQYF
TRBJ1-5 | TRBD1 | TRBV28 | few | TGTGCCAGCAGTAGCACAGGGGGCGTTCAGCCCCAGCATTTT | CASSSTGGVQPQHF
TRBJ2-7 | - | TRBV4-3 | few | TGCGCCAGCAGCCAAGAACTCGGCTACGAGCAGTACTTC | CASSQELGYEQYF
TRBJ2-1 | - | TRBV9 | - | TGTGCCAGCAGCGTAGATGACAGTTCCTACAATGAGCAGTTCTTC | CASSVDDSSYNEQFF
TRBJ1-4 | - | TRBV4-3 | - | TGCGCCAGCAGCCAAGATGGGGCACCGCCTGCAACTAATGAAAAACTGTTTTTT | CASSQDGAPPATNEKLFF
TRBJ2-3 | - | TRBV7-2 | - | TGTGCCAGCAGCTTGCGGTTGGGGACCACAGATACGCAGTATTTT | CASSLRLGTTDTQYF
TRBJ1-5 | TRBD1 | TRBV27 | - | TGTGCCAGCAGTTTATCGATTCCGGGACAGACCTTAGGGGCCCAGCATTTT | CASSLSIPGQTLGAQHF
TRBJ2-3 | - | TRBV12-3/TRBV12-4 | - | TGTGCCAGCAGTTTAAGAGTCGGGGCTTCAGATACGCAGTATTTT | CASSLRVGASDTQYF
TRBJ1-5 | - | TRBV20-1 | few | TGCAGTGCCAGAATGGGAAATCAGCCCCAGCATTTT | CSARMGNQPQHF
TRBJ2-3 | - | TRBV7-9 | - | TGTGACAGCAGCGCCGACACCCGAACAGATACGCAGTATTTT | CDSSADTRTDTQYF
TRBJ2-3 | - | TRBV6-2/TRBV6-3 | - | TGTGCCACCAGGGGCACTAGCACAGATACGCAGTATTTT | CATRGTSTDTQYF
TRBJ2-7 | - | TRBV20-1 | many | TGCAGTGCCCGGACATACTCCTACGAGCAGTACTTC | CSARTYSYEQYF
TRBJ2-1 | - | TRBV4-1 | - | TGCGCCAGCAGCCAACAGCCTTGGGGCTACAATGAGCAGTTCTTC | CASSQQPWGYNEQFF
TRBJ2-1 | - | TRBV6-6 | - | TGTGCCAGCAGGGTAAGGACAGCGGGAAACAATGAGCAGTTCTTC | CASRVRTAGNNEQFF
TRBJ2-1 | - | TRBV6-4 | - | TGTGCCAGCAGCAAACAGGCGGGCCATGAGCAGTTCTTC | CASSKQAGHEQFF
TRBJ2-1 | - | TRBV29-1 | - | TGCAGCGTTGTGGTCAGGGAATACAATGAGCAGTTCTTC | CSVVVREYNEQFF
TRBJ1-2 | - | TRBV14 | few | TGTGCCAGCAGCCCCCCCACCAACTATGGCTACACCTTC | CASSPPTNYGYTF
TRBJ2-1 | TRBD1 | TRBV4-1 | - | TGCGCCAGCAGCCAAGTACCGGGGACAGGGGGAAACTACAATGAGCAGTTCTTC | CASSQVPGTGGNYNEQFF
TRBJ2-7 | - | TRBV6-6 | few | TGTGCCAGCAGTTTCCTTTCAGGGGAGCTCCACGAGCAGTACTTC | CASSFLSGELHEQYF
TRBJ2-3 | TRBD2 | TRBV7-2 | - | TGTGCCGACCAGTGGGCTAGCGGGGGCTCAGATACGCAGTATTTT | CADQWASGGSDTQYF
TRBJ2-3 | TRBD2 | TRBV24-1 | - | TGTGCCATAGCTAGCGGGGGGTACGTTACGCAGTATTTT | CAIASGGYVTQYF
TRBJ1-6 | - | TRBV20-1 | - | TGCAGTGCTAGAGGTGGGGATGAGAAGAATTCACCCCTCCACTTT | CSARGGDEKNSPLHF